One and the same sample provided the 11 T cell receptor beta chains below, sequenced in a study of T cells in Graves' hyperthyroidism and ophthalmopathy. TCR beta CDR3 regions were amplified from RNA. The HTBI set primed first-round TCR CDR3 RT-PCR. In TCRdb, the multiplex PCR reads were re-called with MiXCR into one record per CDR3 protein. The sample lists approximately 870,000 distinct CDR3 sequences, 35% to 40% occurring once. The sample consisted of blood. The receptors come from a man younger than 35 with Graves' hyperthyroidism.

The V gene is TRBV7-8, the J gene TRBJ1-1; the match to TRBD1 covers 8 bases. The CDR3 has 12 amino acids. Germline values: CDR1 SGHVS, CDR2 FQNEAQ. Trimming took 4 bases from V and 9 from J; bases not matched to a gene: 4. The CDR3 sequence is CASSSRQGKAFF. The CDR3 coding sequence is TGTGCCAGCAGCTCTCGACAGGGGAAAGCTTTCTTT.

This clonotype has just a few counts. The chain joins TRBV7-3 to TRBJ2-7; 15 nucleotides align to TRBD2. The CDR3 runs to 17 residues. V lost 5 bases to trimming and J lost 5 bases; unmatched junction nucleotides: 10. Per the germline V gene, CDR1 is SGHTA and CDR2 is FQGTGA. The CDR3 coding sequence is TGTGCCAGCAGCACGACCGGGACTAGCGGGAGGATCGACGAGCAGTACTTC. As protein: CASSTTGTSGRIDEQYF.

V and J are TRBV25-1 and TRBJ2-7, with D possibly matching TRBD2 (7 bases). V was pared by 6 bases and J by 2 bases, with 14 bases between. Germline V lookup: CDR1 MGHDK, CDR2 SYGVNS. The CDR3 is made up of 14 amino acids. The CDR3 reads CASSKGGITYEQYF. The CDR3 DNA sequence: TGTGCCAGCAGCAAGGGGGGGATTACCTACGAGCAGTACTTC.

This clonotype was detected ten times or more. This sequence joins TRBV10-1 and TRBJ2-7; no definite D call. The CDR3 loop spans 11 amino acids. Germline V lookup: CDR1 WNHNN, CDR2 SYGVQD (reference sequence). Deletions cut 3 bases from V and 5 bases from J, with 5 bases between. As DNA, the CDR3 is TGCGCCAGCAGTGAAGGCGACGAGCAGTACTTC. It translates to CASSEGDEQYF.

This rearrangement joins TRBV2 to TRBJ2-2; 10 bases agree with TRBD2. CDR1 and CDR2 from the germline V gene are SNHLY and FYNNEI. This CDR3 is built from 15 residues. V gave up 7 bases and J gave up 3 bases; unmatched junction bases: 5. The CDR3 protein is CASTRTSGYTGELFF. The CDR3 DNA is TGTGCCAGCACTAGGACTAGCGGCTACACCGGGGAGCTGTTTTTT.

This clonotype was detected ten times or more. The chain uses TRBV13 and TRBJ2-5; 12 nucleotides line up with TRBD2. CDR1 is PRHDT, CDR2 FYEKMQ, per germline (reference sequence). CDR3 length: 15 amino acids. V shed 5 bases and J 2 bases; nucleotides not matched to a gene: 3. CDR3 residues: CASSEGLAGQETQYF. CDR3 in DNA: TGTGCCAGCAGCGAAGGACTAGCGGGGCAAGAGACCCAGTACTTC.

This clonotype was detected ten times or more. DNA of the CDR3: TGTGCCATCAGTCCAACAGGGGGAGTTCTCTCCGAGCAGTACTTC. Its protein is CAISPTGGVLSEQYF. The V and J genes are TRBV10-3 and TRBJ2-7; 8 bases are a match to TRBD1. The J segment lost 6 bases and the V segment lost 5 bases, leaving 12 bases of the junction unmatched. Germline CDR1 reads ENHRY; CDR2 reads SYGVKD. This CDR3 contains 15 residues.

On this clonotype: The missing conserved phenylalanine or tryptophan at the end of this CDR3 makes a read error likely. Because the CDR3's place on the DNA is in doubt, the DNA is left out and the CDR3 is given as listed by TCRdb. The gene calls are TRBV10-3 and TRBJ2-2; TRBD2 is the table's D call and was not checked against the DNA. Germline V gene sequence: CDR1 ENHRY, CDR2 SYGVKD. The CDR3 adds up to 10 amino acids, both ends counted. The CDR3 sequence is CAIRTGTSGS.

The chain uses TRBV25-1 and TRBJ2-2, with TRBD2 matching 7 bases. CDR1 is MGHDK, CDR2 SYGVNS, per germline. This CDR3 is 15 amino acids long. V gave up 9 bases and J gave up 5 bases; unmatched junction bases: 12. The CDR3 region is CARGGTQDLTGELFF. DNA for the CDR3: TGTGCCAGGGGGGGGACCCAAGATCTTACCGGGGAGCTGTTTTTT.

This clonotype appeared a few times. Here the CDR3 reads CATSTAGWDTGELFF. CDR3 DNA: TGTGCCACCAGCACCGCCGGGTGGGACACCGGGGAGCTGTTTTTT. The rearrangement links TRBV15 to TRBJ2-2; no firm D call. V lost 4 bases, J lost 3 bases, and 12 bases lay in between. CDR3 length: 15 residues. From germline, CDR1 is LNHNV and CDR2 YYDKDF (reference sequence).

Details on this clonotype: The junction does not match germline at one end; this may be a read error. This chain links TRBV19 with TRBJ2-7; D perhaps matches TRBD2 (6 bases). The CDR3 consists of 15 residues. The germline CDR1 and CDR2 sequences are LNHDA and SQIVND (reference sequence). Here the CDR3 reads CAGSGPGDSSYEQHF. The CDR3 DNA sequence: TGTGCCGGTAGTGGACCGGGAGATAGCTCCTACGAGCAGCACTTC.